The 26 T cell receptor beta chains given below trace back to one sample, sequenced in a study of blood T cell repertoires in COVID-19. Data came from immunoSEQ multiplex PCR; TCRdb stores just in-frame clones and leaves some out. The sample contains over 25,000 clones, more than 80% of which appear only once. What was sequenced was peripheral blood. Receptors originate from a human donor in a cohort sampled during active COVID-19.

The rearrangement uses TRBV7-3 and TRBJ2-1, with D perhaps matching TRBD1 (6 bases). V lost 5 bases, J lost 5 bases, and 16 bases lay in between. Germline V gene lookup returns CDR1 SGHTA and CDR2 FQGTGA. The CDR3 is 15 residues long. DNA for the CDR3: TGTGCCAGCAGCCCCTACCGGACAGTAAACAATGAGCAGTTCTTC. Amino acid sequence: CASSPYRTVNNEQFF.

The CDR3 region has the DNA TGTGCCAGCAGCTTAGAAGGGGTTCAGCCCCAGCATTTT. It specifies CASSLEGVQPQHF. V is TRBV7-2 and J is TRBJ1-5; D is possibly TRBD1 (5 bases). Germline V gene data show CDR1 as SGHTA and CDR2 as FQGNSA. The CDR3 sequence is 13 residues long. V lost 1 base to trimming and J lost 6 bases, with 7 bases between them.

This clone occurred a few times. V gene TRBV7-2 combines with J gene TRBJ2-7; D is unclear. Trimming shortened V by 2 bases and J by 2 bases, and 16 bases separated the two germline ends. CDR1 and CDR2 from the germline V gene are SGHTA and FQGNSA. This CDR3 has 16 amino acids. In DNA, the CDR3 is TGTGCCAGCAGCTTAAGTTTCTCCGCGTATACCTACGAGCAGTACTTC. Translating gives CASSLSFSAYTYEQYF.

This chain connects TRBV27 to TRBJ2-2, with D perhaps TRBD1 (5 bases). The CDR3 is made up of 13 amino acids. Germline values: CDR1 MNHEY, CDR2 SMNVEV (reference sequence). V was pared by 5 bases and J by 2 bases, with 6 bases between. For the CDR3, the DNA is TGTGCCAGCAGTCAGGGTAACACCGGGGAGCTGTTTTTT. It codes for CASSQGNTGELFF.

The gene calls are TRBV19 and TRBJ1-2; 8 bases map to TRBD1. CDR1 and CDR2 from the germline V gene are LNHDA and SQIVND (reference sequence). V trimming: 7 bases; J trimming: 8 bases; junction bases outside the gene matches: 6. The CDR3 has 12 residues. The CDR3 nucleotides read TGTGCCAGTACCAAGACAGGGGAAGGCTACACCTTC. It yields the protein CASTKTGEGYTF.

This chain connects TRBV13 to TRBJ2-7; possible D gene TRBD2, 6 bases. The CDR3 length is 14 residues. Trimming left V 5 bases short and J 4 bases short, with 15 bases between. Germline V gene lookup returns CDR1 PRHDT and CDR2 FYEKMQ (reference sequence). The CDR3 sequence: CASSPTGGAYEQYF. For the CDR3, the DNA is TGTGCCAGCAGCCCCACCGGAGGGGCATACGAGCAGTACTTC.

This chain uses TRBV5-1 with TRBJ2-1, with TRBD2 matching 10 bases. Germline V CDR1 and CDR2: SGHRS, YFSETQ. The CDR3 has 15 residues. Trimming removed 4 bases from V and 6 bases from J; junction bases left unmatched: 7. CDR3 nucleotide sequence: TGCGCCAGCAGCGCTAGCGGGAGTTTTCGCAATGAGCAGTTCTTC. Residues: CASSASGSFRNEQFF. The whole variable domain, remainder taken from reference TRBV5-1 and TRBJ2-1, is KAGVTQTPRYLIKTRGQQVTLSCSPISGHRSVSWYQQTPGQGLQFLFEYFSETQRNKGNFPGRFSGRQFSNSRSEMNVSTLELGDSALYLCASSASGSFRNEQFFGPGTRLTVL.

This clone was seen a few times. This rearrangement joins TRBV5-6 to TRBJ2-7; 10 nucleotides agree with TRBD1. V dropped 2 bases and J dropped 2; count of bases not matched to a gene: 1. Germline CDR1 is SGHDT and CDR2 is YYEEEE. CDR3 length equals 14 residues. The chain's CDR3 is CASSLGTGAYEQYF. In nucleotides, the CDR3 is TGTGCCAGCAGCTTAGGGACAGGGGCCTACGAGCAGTACTTC.

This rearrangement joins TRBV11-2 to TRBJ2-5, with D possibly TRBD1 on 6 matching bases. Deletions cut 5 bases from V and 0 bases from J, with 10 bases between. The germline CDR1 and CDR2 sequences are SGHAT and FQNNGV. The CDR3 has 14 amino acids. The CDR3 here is CASSHGQYQETQYF. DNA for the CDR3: TGTGCCAGCAGCCACGGACAGTACCAAGAGACCCAGTACTTC.

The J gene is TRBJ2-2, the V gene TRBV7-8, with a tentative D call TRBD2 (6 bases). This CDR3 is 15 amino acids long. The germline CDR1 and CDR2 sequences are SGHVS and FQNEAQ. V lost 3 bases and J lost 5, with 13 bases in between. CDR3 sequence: CASSFAGTRTGELFF. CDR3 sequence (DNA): TGTGCCAGCAGCTTCGCGGGGACTCGGACCGGGGAGCTGTTTTTT.

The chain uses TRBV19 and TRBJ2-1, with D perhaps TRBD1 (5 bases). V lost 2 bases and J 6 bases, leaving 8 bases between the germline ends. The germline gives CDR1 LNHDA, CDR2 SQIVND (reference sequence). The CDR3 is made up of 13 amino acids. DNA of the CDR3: TGTGCCAGTAGTATATGGCAGGGCAATGAGCAGTTCTTC. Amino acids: CASSIWQGNEQFF.

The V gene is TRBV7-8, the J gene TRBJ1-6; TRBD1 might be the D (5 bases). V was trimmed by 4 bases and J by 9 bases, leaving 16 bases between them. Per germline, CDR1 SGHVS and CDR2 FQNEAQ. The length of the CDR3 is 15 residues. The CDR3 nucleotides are TGTGCCAGCAGCTGGGGGGGGGTCGTGACTTCACCCCTCCACTTT. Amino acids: CASSWGGVVTSPLHF. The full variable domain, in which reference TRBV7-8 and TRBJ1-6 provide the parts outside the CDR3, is GAGVSQSPRYKVAKRGQDVALRCDPISGHVSLFWYQQALGQGPEFLTYFQNEAQLDKSGLPSDRFFAERPEGSVSTLKIQRTQQEDSAVYLCASSWGGVVTSPLHFGNGTRLTVT.

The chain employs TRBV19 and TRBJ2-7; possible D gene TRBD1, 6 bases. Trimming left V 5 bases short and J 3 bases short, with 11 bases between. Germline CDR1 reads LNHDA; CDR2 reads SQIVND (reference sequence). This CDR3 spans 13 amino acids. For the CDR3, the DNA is TGTGCCAGTAGTTTCGGGACAAACTACGAGCAGTACTTC. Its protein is CASSFGTNYEQYF.

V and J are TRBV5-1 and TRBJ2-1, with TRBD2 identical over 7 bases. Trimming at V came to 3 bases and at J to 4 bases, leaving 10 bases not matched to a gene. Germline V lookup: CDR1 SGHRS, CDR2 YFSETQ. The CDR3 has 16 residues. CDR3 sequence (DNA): TGCGCCAGCAGCTCTCCTCCGGGAGGTCGTTACAATGAGCAGTTCTTC. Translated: CASSSPPGGRYNEQFF.

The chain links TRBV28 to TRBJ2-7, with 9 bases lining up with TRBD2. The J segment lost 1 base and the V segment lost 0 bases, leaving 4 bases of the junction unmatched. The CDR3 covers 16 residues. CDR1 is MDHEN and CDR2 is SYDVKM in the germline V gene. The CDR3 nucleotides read TGTGCCAGCAGTTTATGGGGACTAGCTGCGTCCTACGAGCAGTACTTC. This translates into CASSLWGLAASYEQYF.

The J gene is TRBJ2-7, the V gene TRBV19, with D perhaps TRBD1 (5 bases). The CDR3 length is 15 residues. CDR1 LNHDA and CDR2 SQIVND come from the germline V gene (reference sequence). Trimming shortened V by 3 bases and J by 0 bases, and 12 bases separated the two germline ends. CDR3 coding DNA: TGTGCCAGTAGTATCGCAGACAGCAGCTCCTACGAGCAGTACTTC. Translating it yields CASSIADSSSYEQYF.

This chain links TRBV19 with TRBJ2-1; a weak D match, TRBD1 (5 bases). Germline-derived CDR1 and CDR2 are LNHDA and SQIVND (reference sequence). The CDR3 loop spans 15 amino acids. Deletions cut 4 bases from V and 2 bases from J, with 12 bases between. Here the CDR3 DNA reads TGTGCCAGTAGTAAACTCAGGGTCGCCTACAATGAGCAGTTCTTC. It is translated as CASSKLRVAYNEQFF.

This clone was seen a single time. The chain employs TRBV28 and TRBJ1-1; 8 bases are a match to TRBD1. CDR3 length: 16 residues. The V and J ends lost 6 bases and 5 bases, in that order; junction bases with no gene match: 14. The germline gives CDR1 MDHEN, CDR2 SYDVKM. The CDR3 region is CASSATGGGFRTEAFF. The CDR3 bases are TGTGCCAGCAGCGCTACAGGGGGTGGTTTTAGAACTGAAGCTTTCTTT.

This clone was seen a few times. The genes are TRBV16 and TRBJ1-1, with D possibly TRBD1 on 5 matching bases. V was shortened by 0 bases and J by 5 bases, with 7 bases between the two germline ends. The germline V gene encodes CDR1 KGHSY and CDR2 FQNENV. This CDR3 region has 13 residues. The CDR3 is CASSQSRGTEAFF. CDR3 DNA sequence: TGTGCCAGCAGCCAATCCCGGGGGACTGAAGCTTTCTTT.

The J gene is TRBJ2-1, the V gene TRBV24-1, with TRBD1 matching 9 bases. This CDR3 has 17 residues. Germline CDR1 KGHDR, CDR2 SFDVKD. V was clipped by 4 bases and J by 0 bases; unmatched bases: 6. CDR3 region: CATSDLRTGVSYNEQFF. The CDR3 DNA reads TGTGCCACCAGTGACCTTAGGACAGGGGTCTCCTACAATGAGCAGTTCTTC.

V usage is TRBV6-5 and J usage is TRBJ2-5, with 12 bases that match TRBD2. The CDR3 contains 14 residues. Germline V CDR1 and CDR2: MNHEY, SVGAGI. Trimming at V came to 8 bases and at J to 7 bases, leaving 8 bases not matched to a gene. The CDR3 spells CASRTSGGPGTQYF. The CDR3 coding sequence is TGTGCCAGCCGAACTAGCGGGGGGCCAGGGACCCAGTACTTC.

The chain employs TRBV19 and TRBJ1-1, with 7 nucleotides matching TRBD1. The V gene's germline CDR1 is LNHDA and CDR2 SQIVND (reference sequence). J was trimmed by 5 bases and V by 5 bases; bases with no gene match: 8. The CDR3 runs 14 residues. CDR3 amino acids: CASSQAGGGTEAFF. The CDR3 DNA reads TGTGCCAGTAGTCAAGCAGGGGGTGGGACTGAAGCTTTCTTT.

Here the CDR3 DNA reads TGTGCCAGCAGCTCCTGGACAGGGAAACCCCTCCACTTT. This gives the protein CASSSWTGKPLHF. This sequence joins TRBV12-3 or TRBV12-4 and TRBJ1-6, with 8 bases that match TRBD1. The CDR3 has 13 amino acids. V lost 6 bases to trimming and J lost 12 bases; unmatched junction nucleotides: 7.

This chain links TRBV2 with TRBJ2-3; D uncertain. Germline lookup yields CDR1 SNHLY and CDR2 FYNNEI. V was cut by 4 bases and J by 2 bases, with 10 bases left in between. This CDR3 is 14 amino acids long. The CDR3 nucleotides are TGTGCCAGCAGTGTTAACCAACTCACAGATACGCAGTATTTT. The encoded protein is CASSVNQLTDTQYF.

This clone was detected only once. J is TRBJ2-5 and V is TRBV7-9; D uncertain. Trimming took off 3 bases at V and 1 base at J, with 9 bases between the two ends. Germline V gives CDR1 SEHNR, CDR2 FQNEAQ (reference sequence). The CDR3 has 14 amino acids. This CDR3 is CASSFPLFQETQYF. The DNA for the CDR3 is TGTGCCAGCAGCTTTCCGTTATTCCAAGAGACCCAGTACTTC.

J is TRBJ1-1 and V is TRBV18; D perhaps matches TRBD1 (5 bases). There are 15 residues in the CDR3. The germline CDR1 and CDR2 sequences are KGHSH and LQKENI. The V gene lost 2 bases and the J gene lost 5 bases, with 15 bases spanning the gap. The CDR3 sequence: CASSPRAGFTTEAFF. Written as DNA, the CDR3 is TGTGCCAGCTCACCAAGGGCAGGGTTTACGACTGAAGCTTTCTTT. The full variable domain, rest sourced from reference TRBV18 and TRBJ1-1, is NAGVMQNPRHLVRRRGQEARLRCSPMKGHSHVYWYRQLPEEGLKFMVYLQKENIIDESGMPKERFSAEFPKEGPSILRIQQVVRGDSAAYFCASSPRAGFTTEAFFGQGTRLTVV.